This TCR beta chain was recorded in a study of blood T cell repertoires in COVID-19. Study context: There were acute and convalescent COVID-19 samples, and they came from the United States, Italy and Spain.

Measured with immunoSEQ multiplex PCR; TCRdb has only the in-frame clones, and not every one. The repertoire consists of over 75,000 clones, with 75% to 90% occurring once and the leading ten covering approximately 34%. The CDR3 is 13 residues long. V was cut by 2 bases and J by 2 bases, with 6 bases left in between. Germline-derived CDR1 and CDR2 are SEHNR and FQNEAQ (reference sequence). V and J are TRBV7-9 and TRBJ1-2, with D uncertain. Sequenced material: peripheral blood. This receptor was identified in a woman of 80 years or more with active or convalescent COVID-19. CDR3 nucleotide sequence: TGTGCCAGCAGCTTAAACGGGAACTATGGCTACACCTTC. Protein: CASSLNGNYGYTF. Supplemented by reference TRBV7-9 and TRBJ1-2, the full variable domain reads DTGVSQNPRHKITKRGQNVTFRCDPISEHNRLYWYRQTLGQGPEFLTYFQNEAQLEKSRLLSDRFSAERPKGSFSTLEIQRTEQGDSAMYLCASSLNGNYGYTFGSGTRLTVV.